These T cell receptor beta chains were read from a single sample in a study of blood T cell repertoires in COVID-19. Clones were read by immunoSEQ multiplex PCR, and TCRdb kept only the in-frame ones, dropping some. The sample yields 4,000 to 5,500 clones, approximately 89% seen once. Material for sequencing was peripheral blood. These receptors came from a man aged 65 to 85 with COVID-19, enrolled during active disease. CDR3s include the opening cysteine and the closing phenylalanine or tryptophan. D genes are given only for firm matches. The size field is filled for only some rows; it gives once, few, many or a size class.

V gene	J gene	D gene	clone size	CDR3 length	CDR3 DNA	CDR3 protein
TRBV7-2	TRBJ2-4	TRBD1	.	13	TGTGCCAGCAGCCCTGACAGGGTCAACATTCAGTACTTC	CASSPDRVNIQYF
TRBV19	TRBJ2-1	TRBD1	.	15	TGTGCCAGTAGGATTCTGGCGGCAGGGGGCCTTGAGCAGTTCTTC	CASRILAAGGLEQFF
TRBV18	TRBJ1-1	.	.	11	TGTGCCAGCTCACTGGACCAGGGTTTCGAGTTT	CASSLDQGFEF
TRBV6-5	TRBJ1-2	TRBD1	.	15	TGTGCCAGCAGTTACTCATCGACAGGGGTTTATGGCTACACCTTC	CASSYSSTGVYGYTF
TRBV3-1/TRBV3-2	TRBJ2-5	.	.	14	TGTGCCAGCAGCCAAGAGTCGGGCGGGCGTAGCCAGTACTTC	CASSQESGGRSQYF
TRBV4-2	TRBJ1-1	.	.	17	TGTGCCAGCAGCCAAGATCGGCGGGCAGGGGAGAACACTGAAGCTTTCTTT	CASSQDRRAGENTEAFF
TRBV7-9	TRBJ2-7	TRBD1	once	14	TGTGCCAGCAGCTGGACAGGGGAGCACGACGAGCAGTACTTC	CASSWTGEHDEQYF
TRBV30	TRBJ1-1	TRBD1	.	14	TGTGCCTGGAGTTGGCTAGGGGGCAATACTGAAGCTTTCTTT	CAWSWLGGNTEAFF
TRBV5-5	TRBJ2-7	.	.	15	TGTGCCAGCAGAGCTGGACATCTCAGCTCCTACGAGCAGTACTTC	CASRAGHLSSYEQYF
TRBV6-5	TRBJ2-1	TRBD2	.	15	TGTGCCAGCAGTTTTAGCGGGATCTCCTACAATGAGCAGTTCTTC	CASSFSGISYNEQFF
TRBV5-8	TRBJ2-1	TRBD1	.	15	TGTGCCAGCAGCTTGGCCGGGACAGGAGGGAATGAGCAGTTCTTC	CASSLAGTGGNEQFF
TRBV5-6	TRBJ1-5	.	.	16	TGTGCCAGCAGCGTCGGGACACTCTATAGCAATCAGCCCCAGCATTTT	CASSVGTLYSNQPQHF
TRBV29-1	TRBJ2-2	.	.	16	TGCAGCGTGAAAATCGGGACAACCTCGAACACCGGGGAGCTGTTTTTT	CSVKIGTTSNTGELFF
TRBV6-1	TRBJ2-2	.	.	13	TGTGCCAGCAGTGAAGGGGCGGGCGGGGAGCTGTTTTTT	CASSEGAGGELFF
TRBV5-1	TRBJ2-2	TRBD1	.	15	TGCGCCAGCAGCTCGGGACAGGCGAACACCGGGGAGCTGTTTTTT	CASSSGQANTGELFF
TRBV7-2	TRBJ2-7	TRBD2	once	14	TGTGCCAGCAGCCCCATAGCGGGACCCTACGAGCAGTACTTC	CASSPIAGPYEQYF
TRBV6-5	TRBJ1-1	TRBD1	.	14	TGTGCCAGCAGACGGACAGGGGGCCCCACTGAAGCTTTCTTT	CASRRTGGPTEAFF
TRBV12-3/TRBV12-4	TRBJ1-2	.	.	13	TGTGCCAGCAGTCCGACAGTTAACTATGGCTACACCTTC	CASSPTVNYGYTF
TRBV12-3/TRBV12-4	TRBJ1-1	.	.	12	TGTGCCAGCAGCTCCTTTAAAACTGAAGCTTTCTTT	CASSSFKTEAFF
TRBV10-3	TRBJ2-3	TRBD2	.	17	TGTGCCATCAGTGGTTCGTTTGAGCGGGGGTACCCGGATACGCAGTATTTT	CAISGSFERGYPDTQYF
TRBV19	TRBJ2-1	.	.	13	TGTGCCAGTAGTTTGGACTACTCGAATGAGCAGTTCTTC	CASSLDYSNEQFF
TRBV10-3	TRBJ2-1	.	.	12	TGTGCCATCAGTGAGTCGAGTGGTGAGCAGTTCTTC	CAISESSGEQFF
TRBV2	TRBJ2-1	TRBD2	.	14	TGTGCCAGCAATCGAGCGGGGCCCTACAATGAGCAGTTCTTC	CASNRAGPYNEQFF
TRBV29-1	TRBJ2-7	.	.	13	TGCAGCGTTGATTCGGACCGGGGGAACGAGCAGTACTTC	CSVDSDRGNEQYF
TRBV12-3/TRBV12-4	TRBJ2-3	.	.	12	TGTGCCAGCAGTTTAGGTATAGATACGCAGTATTTT	CASSLGIDTQYF
TRBV29-1	TRBJ1-6	TRBD1	.	15	TGCAGCGTGAGAGCCGGGACAGGCTATAATTCACCCCTCCACTTT	CSVRAGTGYNSPLHF
TRBV4-2	TRBJ1-4	TRBD1	.	20	TGTGCCAGCAGCCTCTTGGGGAGGACAGGGGGAAGGGCAACTAATGAAAAACTGTTTTTT	CASSLLGRTGGRATNEKLFF
TRBV10-3	TRBJ1-6	.	.	16	TGTGCCATCAGTTCACAGGGAAGCTCCTATAATTCACCCCTCCACTTT	CAISSQGSSYNSPLHF
TRBV30	TRBJ1-4	.	.	13	TGTGCCTGGCAGGGGTCCGAGGGTGAAAAACTGTTTTTT	CAWQGSEGEKLFF
TRBV19	TRBJ2-3	TRBD2	.	18	TGTGCCAGTAGTCTTGGACTAGCGGGGGGTGTGGGCACAGATACGCAGTATTTT	CASSLGLAGGVGTDTQYF
TRBV7-2	TRBJ2-3	.	.	16	TGTGCCAGCAGCTTAGCTGGACAGACGATCACAGATACGCAGTATTTT	CASSLAGQTITDTQYF
TRBV10-3	TRBJ1-5	.	.	14	TGTGCCATCAGTGAGGGACAGATGAATCAGCCCCAGCATTTT	CAISEGQMNQPQHF
TRBV7-9	TRBJ2-1	.	once	19	TGTGCCAGCAGACGGGGAGACATCCCGGGCACCCGCATTTACAATGAGCAGTTCTTC	CASRRGDIPGTRIYNEQFF
TRBV10-3	TRBJ1-4	.	.	13	TGTGCCATCAGTCTGACAGGTGGTGAAAAACTGTTTTTT	CAISLTGGEKLFF
TRBV29-1	TRBJ2-7	TRBD2	.	13	TGCAGCGTTGAGGGACTAGCCTTACACGAGCAGTACTTC	CSVEGLALHEQYF
TRBV13	TRBJ2-7	TRBD2	.	14	TGTGCCAGCAGCTTACGGGGTAGCGGGGGCGAGCAGTACTTC	CASSLRGSGGEQYF
TRBV5-1	TRBJ2-3	TRBD1	.	15	TGCGCCAGCAGCTTAGGGACAGTGAGCACAGATACGCAGTATTTT	CASSLGTVSTDTQYF
TRBV7-9	TRBJ1-1	TRBD1	.	16	TGTGCCAGCAGCCTTAGGAAGATAGACAGGGGCACTGAAGCTTTCTTT	CASSLRKIDRGTEAFF
TRBV6-6	TRBJ2-1	TRBD2	.	16	TGTGCCAGCAGCTTTAGCGGGAGGAGCTCCTACAATGAGCAGTTCTTC	CASSFSGRSSYNEQFF
TRBV6-4	TRBJ2-1	.	.	14	TGTGCCAGCAGTGCAGGGGAACGGCGGAATGAGCAGTTCTTC	CASSAGERRNEQFF
TRBV2	TRBJ2-7	TRBD2	.	14	TGTGCCAGCAGGCGGACTAGCGGGAGGAACGAGCAGTACTTC	CASRRTSGRNEQYF
TRBV6-5	TRBJ1-2	TRBD1	once	15	TGTGCCAGCAGTTACTCTACAGGGGGCGCCTATGGCTACACCTTC	CASSYSTGGAYGYTF
TRBV6-1	TRBJ2-7	.	.	16	TGTGCCAGCAGTGAAGGCCCAGGGTCCGCTGACTACGAGCAGTACTTC	CASSEGPGSADYEQYF
TRBV7-9	TRBJ2-1	TRBD1	once	14	TGTGCCAGCAGGCCGGGACAGGGGATCGGGGAGCAGTTCTTC	CASRPGQGIGEQFF
TRBV4-2	TRBJ2-1	TRBD2	.	13	TGTGCCAGCAGCGTTAGCGGGGGGGATGAGCAGTTCTTC	CASSVSGGDEQFF
TRBV6-5	TRBJ1-2	.	.	14	TGTGCCAGCAGTTTCTCGACAGGCCCGTATGGCTACACCTTC	CASSFSTGPYGYTF
TRBV11-3	TRBJ2-1	TRBD2	.	16	TGTGCCAGCAGCCACCGACTAGCGGGGGCGAAGGATGAGCAGTTCTTC	CASSHRLAGAKDEQFF
TRBV30	TRBJ1-1	.	.	13	TGTGCCTGGAGGGAGGGAGGGAGAACTGAAGCTTTCTTT	CAWREGGRTEAFF
TRBV10-3	TRBJ2-3	TRBD2	.	16	TGTGCCATCAGTATAGGGACTAGCGGGGGTGTTGATACGCAGTATTTT	CAISIGTSGGVDTQYF
TRBV7-2	TRBJ2-7	TRBD2	.	14	TGTGCCAGCAGATGGACTAGCGGGAGGGACGAGCAGTACTTC	CASRWTSGRDEQYF
TRBV4-1	TRBJ1-5	.	few	14	TGCGCCAGCAGCCTCGAAGCGTTAAATCAGCCCCAGCATTTT	CASSLEALNQPQHF
TRBV18	TRBJ1-6	.	.	16	TGTGCCAGCTCACAAGGACTTTCGCTCTATAATTCACCCCTCCACTTT	CASSQGLSLYNSPLHF
TRBV5-1	TRBJ2-3	TRBD2	.	17	TGCGCCAGCAGCCTTCGGACTAGCGGCACTAGCACAGATACGCAGTATTTT	CASSLRTSGTSTDTQYF